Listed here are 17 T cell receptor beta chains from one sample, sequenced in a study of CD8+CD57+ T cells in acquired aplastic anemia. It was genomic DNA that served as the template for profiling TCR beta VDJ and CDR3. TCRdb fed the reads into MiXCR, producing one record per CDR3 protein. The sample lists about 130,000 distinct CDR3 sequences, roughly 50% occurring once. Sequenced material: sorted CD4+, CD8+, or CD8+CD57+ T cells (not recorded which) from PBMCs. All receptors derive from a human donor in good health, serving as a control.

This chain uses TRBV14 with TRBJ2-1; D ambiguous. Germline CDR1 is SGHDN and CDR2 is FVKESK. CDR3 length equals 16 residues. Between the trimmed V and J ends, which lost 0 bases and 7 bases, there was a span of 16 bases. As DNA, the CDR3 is TGTGCCAGCAGCCAAGACGTGGCTAACCCGCGGAATGAGCAGTTCTTC. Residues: CASSQDVANPRNEQFF.

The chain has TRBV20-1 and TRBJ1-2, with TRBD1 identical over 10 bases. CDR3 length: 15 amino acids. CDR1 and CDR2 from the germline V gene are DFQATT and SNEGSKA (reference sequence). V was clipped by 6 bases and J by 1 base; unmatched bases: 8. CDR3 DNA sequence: TGCAGTGCCAGGCTAGGGACAGGGGATAACTATGGCTACACCTTC. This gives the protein CSARLGTGDNYGYTF.

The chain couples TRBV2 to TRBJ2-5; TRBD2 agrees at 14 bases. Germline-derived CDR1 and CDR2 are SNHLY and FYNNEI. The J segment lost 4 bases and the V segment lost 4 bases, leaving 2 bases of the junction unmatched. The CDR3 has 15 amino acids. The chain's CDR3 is CASSGLAGGPETQYF. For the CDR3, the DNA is TGTGCCAGCAGTGGACTAGCGGGGGGGCCAGAGACCCAGTACTTC.

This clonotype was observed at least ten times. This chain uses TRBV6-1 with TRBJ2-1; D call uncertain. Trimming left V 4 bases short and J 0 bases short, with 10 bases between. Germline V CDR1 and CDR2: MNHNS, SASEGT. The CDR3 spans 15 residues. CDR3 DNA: TGTGCCAGCAGTGGTCGGCGGAGCTCCTACAATGAGCAGTTCTTC. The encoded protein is CASSGRRSSYNEQFF.

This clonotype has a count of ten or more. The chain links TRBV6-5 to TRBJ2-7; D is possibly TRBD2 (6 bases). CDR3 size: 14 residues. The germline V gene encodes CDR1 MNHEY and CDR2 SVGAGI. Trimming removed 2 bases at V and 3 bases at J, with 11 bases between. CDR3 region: CASSYPTRGYEQYF. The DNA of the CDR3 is TGTGCCAGCAGTTACCCAACGCGGGGCTACGAGCAGTACTTC.

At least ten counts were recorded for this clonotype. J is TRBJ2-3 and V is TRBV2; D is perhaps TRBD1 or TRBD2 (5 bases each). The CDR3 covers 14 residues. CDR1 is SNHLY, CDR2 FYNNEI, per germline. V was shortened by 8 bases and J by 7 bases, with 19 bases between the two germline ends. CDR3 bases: TGTGCCAGCGCCCGGGACCCCGGTGGAAATACGCAGTATTTT. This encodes CASARDPGGNTQYF.

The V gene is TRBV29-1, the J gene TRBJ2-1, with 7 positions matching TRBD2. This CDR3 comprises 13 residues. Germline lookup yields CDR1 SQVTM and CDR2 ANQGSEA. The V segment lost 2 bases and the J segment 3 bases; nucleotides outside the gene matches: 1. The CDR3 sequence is CSVEPSGYNEQFF. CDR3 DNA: TGCAGCGTTGAACCTAGCGGCTACAATGAGCAGTTCTTC.

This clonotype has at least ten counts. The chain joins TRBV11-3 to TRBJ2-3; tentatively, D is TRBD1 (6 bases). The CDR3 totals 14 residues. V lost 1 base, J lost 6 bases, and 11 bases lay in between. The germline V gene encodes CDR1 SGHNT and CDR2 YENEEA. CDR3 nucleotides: TGTGCCAGCAGCTTAGGGACAGCTGCGGATACGCAGTATTTT. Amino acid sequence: CASSLGTAADTQYF.

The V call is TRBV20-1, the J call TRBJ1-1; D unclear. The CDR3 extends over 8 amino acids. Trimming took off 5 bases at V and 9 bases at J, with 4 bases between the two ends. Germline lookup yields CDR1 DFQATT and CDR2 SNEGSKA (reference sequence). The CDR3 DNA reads TGCAGTGCTCGACAAGCTTTCTTT. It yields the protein CSARQAFF.

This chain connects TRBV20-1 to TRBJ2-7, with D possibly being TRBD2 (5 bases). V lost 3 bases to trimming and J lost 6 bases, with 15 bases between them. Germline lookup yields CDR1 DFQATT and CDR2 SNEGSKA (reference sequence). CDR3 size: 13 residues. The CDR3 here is CSASTPQGGEQYF. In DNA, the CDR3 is TGCAGTGCTAGCACCCCACAAGGAGGCGAGCAGTACTTC.

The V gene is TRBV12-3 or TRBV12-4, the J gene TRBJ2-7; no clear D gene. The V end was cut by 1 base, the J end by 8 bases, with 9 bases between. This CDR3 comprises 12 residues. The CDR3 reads CASSLVYRQQYF. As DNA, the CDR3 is TGTGCCAGCAGTTTAGTTTATCGGCAGCAGTACTTC.

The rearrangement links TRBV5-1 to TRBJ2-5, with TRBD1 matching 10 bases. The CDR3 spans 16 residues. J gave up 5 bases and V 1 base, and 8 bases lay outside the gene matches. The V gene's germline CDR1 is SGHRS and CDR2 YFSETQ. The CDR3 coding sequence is TGCGCCAGCAGCTTGACCCCCCCGGGACAGGGGGAGACCCAGTACTTC. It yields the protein CASSLTPPGQGETQYF.

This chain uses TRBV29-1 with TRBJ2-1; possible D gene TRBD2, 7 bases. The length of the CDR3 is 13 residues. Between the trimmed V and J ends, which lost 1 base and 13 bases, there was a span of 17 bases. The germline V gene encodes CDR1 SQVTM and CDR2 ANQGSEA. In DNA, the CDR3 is TGCAGCGTTGAAGTGGGGGGCGGGGGCGGCCAGTTCTTC. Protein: CSVEVGGGGGQFF.

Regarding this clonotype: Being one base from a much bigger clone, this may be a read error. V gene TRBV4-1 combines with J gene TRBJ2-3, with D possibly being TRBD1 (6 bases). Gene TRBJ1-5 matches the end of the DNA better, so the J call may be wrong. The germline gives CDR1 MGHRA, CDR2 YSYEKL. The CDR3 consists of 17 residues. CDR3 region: CASRRTSGGARKDTQHF. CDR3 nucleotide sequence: TGCGCCAGCAGGCGGACTAGCGGGGGGGCGCGGAAAGATACGCAGCATTTT.

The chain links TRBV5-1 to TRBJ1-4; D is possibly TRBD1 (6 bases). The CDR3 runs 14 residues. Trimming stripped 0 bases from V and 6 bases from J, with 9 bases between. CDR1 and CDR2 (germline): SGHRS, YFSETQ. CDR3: CASSLVTGHEKLFF. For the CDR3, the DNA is TGCGCCAGCAGCTTGGTAACAGGGCATGAAAAACTGTTTTTT.

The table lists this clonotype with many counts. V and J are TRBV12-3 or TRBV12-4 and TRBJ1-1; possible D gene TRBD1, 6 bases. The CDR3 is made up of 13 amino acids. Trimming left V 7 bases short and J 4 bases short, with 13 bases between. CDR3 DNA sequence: TGTGCCAGCACCTCTACAGGGTTCACTGAAGCTTTCTTT. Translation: CASTSTGFTEAFF.

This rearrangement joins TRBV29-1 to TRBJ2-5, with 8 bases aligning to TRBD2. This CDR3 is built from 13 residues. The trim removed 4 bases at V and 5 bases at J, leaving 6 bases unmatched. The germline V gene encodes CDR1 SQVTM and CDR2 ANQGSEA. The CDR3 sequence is CSVVAGGRETQYF. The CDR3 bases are TGCAGCGTTGTTGCGGGGGGTCGGGAGACCCAGTACTTC.